This T cell receptor beta chain was identified in a study of control samples from healthy donors and cancer patients. The CDR3 has 17 residues. V trimming: 6 bases; J trimming: 0 bases; junction bases outside the gene matches: 13. Germline CDR1 is MNHEY and CDR2 is SMNVEV (reference sequence). TCRdb keeps only in-frame clones here, not all; method: immunoSEQ multiplex PCR. This table holds around 40,000 clones, approximately 89% found once. The table lists this clone with a count of one. The sequencing input was PBMCs. This receptor was identified in a woman in her thirties or forties with head and neck cancer. The chain combines TRBV27 with TRBJ2-5, with 7 bases that match TRBD1. In nucleotides, the CDR3 is TGTGCCAGCAGCCAAGAGTTTTTTGGACAGGACCAAGAGACCCAGTACTTC. Protein product: CASSQEFFGQDQETQYF.